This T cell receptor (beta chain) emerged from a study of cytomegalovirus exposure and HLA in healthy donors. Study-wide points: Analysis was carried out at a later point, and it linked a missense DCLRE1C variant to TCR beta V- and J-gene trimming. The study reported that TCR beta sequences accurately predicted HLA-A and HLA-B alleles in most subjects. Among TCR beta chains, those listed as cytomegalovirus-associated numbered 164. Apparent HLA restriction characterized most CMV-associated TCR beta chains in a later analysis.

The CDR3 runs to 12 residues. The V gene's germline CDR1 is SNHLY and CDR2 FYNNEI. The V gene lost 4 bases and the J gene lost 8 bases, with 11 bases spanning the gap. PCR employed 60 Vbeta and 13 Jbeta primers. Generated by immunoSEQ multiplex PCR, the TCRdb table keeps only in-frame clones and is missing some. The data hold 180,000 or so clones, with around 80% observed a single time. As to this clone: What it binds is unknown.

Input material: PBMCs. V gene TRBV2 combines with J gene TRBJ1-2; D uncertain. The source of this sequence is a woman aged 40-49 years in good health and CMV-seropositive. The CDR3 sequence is CASSAVIRGYTF. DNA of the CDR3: TGTGCCAGCAGTGCAGTTATACGCGGCTACACCTTC.